The present T cell receptor (beta chain) was sequenced within a study of T cells in Graves' hyperthyroidism and ophthalmopathy. Using RNA transcripts as the source, TCR beta CDR3 regions were amplified. The HTBI primer set drove a first-round RT-PCR of the TCR CDR3. TCRdb reprocessed the multiplex PCR reads via MiXCR and lists one record per CDR3 protein. The sample lists 250,000 or so distinct CDR3 sequences; 13% to 15% were seen once. At least ten counts were recorded for this clonotype. In germline, CDR1 is SNHLY, CDR2 FYNNEI. Trimming pared 8 bases from V and 1 base from J, leaving 9 bases between. The CDR3 is made up of 13 amino acids. Hyperthyroidism in the patients, aged 18 to 65, was newly diagnosed and under 2 months in duration.

The sequencing input was blood. This sequence originates from a woman in her forties or fifties with Graves' hyperthyroidism that later progressed to Graves' ophthalmopathy. The rearrangement uses TRBV2 and TRBJ1-5, with TRBD1 as a possible D gene (6 bases). CDR3 sequence: CASLGQSNQPQHF. The CDR3 nucleotides read TGTGCCAGCCTCGGACAGAGCAATCAGCCCCAGCATTTT.